A selection of T cell receptor beta chains follows, all from one sample in a study of control samples from healthy donors and cancer patients. Clones were sequenced by immunoSEQ multiplex PCR, and TCRdb holds only the in-frame ones, with some missing. Counted here are 190,000 or so clones, 90% to 95% occurring once; the ten biggest clones make up roughly 1.5%. The source material was blood. The receptors originated from a man aged 18 to 30 in good health. Both conserved end residues are part of each CDR3. Each record gives: D gene, clone size, V gene, J gene, CDR3 protein, CDR3 DNA. D genes are given only for firm matches. Not all rows give a size; the values are once, few, many and, for expanded clones, a class.

d_gene: NA
abundance: NA
v_gene: TRBV5-1
j_gene: TRBJ2-5
CDR3aa: CASSPRRGAGETQYF
CDR3nt: TGCGCCAGCAGCCCCAGACGGGGGGCGGGAGAGACCCAGTACTTC

d_gene: TRBD1
abundance: NA
v_gene: TRBV2
j_gene: TRBJ2-5
CDR3aa: CASSLDRGPEETQYF
CDR3nt: TGTGCCAGCAGTTTGGACAGGGGGCCCGAAGAGACCCAGTACTTC

d_gene: NA
abundance: once
v_gene: TRBV5-6
j_gene: TRBJ2-7
CDR3aa: CASSLPDGAYEQYF
CDR3nt: TGTGCCAGCAGCCTCCCGGATGGGGCCTACGAGCAGTACTTC

d_gene: NA
abundance: NA
v_gene: TRBV24-1
j_gene: TRBJ2-4
CDR3aa: CATSDRDENQNIQYF
CDR3nt: TGTGCCACCAGTGATCGAGACGAGAATCAAAACATTCAGTACTTC

d_gene: NA
abundance: NA
v_gene: TRBV6-1
j_gene: TRBJ1-2
CDR3aa: CASSEPLYTPYGYTF
CDR3nt: TGTGCCAGCAGTGAACCCCTTTACACGCCCTATGGCTACACCTTC

d_gene: NA
abundance: NA
v_gene: TRBV30
j_gene: TRBJ1-2
CDR3aa: CAWSSPGTAIYGYTF
CDR3nt: TGTGCCTGGAGTTCCCCCGGGACCGCCATCTATGGCTACACCTTC

d_gene: NA
abundance: NA
v_gene: TRBV7-2
j_gene: TRBJ2-5
CDR3aa: CASSFQRQETQYF
CDR3nt: TGTGCCAGCAGCTTCCAGAGACAAGAGACCCAGTACTTC

d_gene: NA
abundance: once
v_gene: TRBV2
j_gene: TRBJ2-3
CDR3aa: CASIRTIYTDTQYF
CDR3nt: TGTGCCAGCATCAGGACTATCTACACAGATACGCAGTATTTT

d_gene: TRBD2
abundance: NA
v_gene: TRBV7-2
j_gene: TRBJ2-3
CDR3aa: CASSLVHPSGGYLTDTQYF
CDR3nt: TGTGCCAGCAGCTTAGTTCATCCTAGCGGGGGTTACCTCACAGATACGCAGTATTTT

d_gene: NA
abundance: once
v_gene: TRBV7-2
j_gene: TRBJ1-1
CDR3aa: CASSSGRMNTEAFF
CDR3nt: TGTGCCAGCAGCTCGGGACGAATGAACACTGAAGCTTTCTTT

d_gene: NA
abundance: NA
v_gene: TRBV12-5
j_gene: TRBJ2-5
CDR3aa: CASGLFLQETQYF
CDR3nt: TGTGCTAGTGGTTTGTTTCTACAAGAGACCCAGTACTTC

d_gene: TRBD1
abundance: NA
v_gene: TRBV7-9
j_gene: TRBJ1-5
CDR3aa: CASSLGQGVFNQPQHF
CDR3nt: TGTGCCAGCAGCCTTGGACAGGGGGTATTCAATCAGCCCCAGCATTTT

d_gene: NA
abundance: NA
v_gene: TRBV19
j_gene: TRBJ1-1
CDR3aa: CASISGKAGWNTEAFF
CDR3nt: TGTGCCAGTATTTCGGGGAAGGCGGGGTGGAACACTGAAGCTTTCTTT

d_gene: NA
abundance: NA
v_gene: TRBV6-5
j_gene: TRBJ1-5
CDR3aa: CASRGNGGQPQHF
CDR3nt: TGTGCCAGCAGGGGTAATGGGGGTCAGCCCCAGCATTTT

d_gene: TRBD1
abundance: NA
v_gene: TRBV6-6
j_gene: TRBJ2-4
CDR3aa: CASSLVGQVSAAKNIQYF
CDR3nt: TGTGCCAGCAGTCTGGTAGGACAGGTATCCGCAGCCAAAAACATTCAGTACTTC

d_gene: NA
abundance: NA
v_gene: TRBV10-3
j_gene: TRBJ2-7
CDR3aa: CAISGGGRNEQYF
CDR3nt: TGTGCCATCAGTGGGGGGGGCCGAAACGAGCAGTACTTC

d_gene: TRBD2
abundance: NA
v_gene: TRBV7-2
j_gene: TRBJ2-1
CDR3aa: CASTISRGGYNEQFF
CDR3nt: TGTGCCAGTACGATTTCGCGGGGGGGTTACAATGAGCAGTTCTTC

d_gene: NA
abundance: NA
v_gene: TRBV9
j_gene: TRBJ2-1
CDR3aa: CASSVAPERHNEQFF
CDR3nt: TGTGCCAGCAGCGTAGCACCCGAGCGCCACAATGAGCAGTTCTTC

d_gene: NA
abundance: NA
v_gene: TRBV5-1
j_gene: TRBJ1-1
CDR3aa: CASSLPEGGGLNTEAFF
CDR3nt: TGCGCCAGCAGCTTGCCCGAAGGGGGGGGACTGAACACTGAAGCTTTCTTT

d_gene: NA
abundance: NA
v_gene: TRBV20-1
j_gene: TRBJ2-2
CDR3aa: CSASAKPGVTGELFF
CDR3nt: TGCAGTGCTAGTGCCAAACCAGGGGTCACCGGGGAGCTGTTTTTT

d_gene: NA
abundance: NA
v_gene: TRBV6-1
j_gene: TRBJ2-3
CDR3aa: CASSEAPLDTQYF
CDR3nt: TGTGCCAGCAGTGAAGCCCCGCTGGATACGCAGTATTTT

d_gene: NA
abundance: NA
v_gene: TRBV25-1
j_gene: TRBJ2-2
CDR3aa: CASSEARGGTGELFF
CDR3nt: TGTGCCAGCAGTGAAGCAAGGGGAGGAACCGGGGAGCTGTTTTTT

d_gene: NA
abundance: NA
v_gene: TRBV9
j_gene: TRBJ2-1
CDR3aa: CASSVTPALYEQFF
CDR3nt: TGTGCCAGCAGCGTAACCCCAGCCTTGTATGAGCAGTTCTTC

d_gene: NA
abundance: once
v_gene: TRBV24-1
j_gene: TRBJ1-1
CDR3aa: CATSDPLKGDTEAFF
CDR3nt: TGTGCCACCAGTGACCCACTTAAGGGGGACACTGAAGCTTTCTTT

d_gene: NA
abundance: NA
v_gene: TRBV14
j_gene: TRBJ1-1
CDR3aa: CASSQDRGRRNTEAFF
CDR3nt: TGTGCCAGCAGCCAAGATAGAGGGAGGCGAAACACTGAAGCTTTCTTT

d_gene: TRBD1
abundance: few
v_gene: TRBV14
j_gene: TRBJ1-2
CDR3aa: CASSPGGLFGYTF
CDR3nt: TGTGCCAGCAGCCCAGGGGGTTTGTTTGGCTACACCTTC

d_gene: TRBD2
abundance: NA
v_gene: TRBV5-4
j_gene: TRBJ2-3
CDR3aa: CASSPEPGGRDTQYF
CDR3nt: TGTGCCAGCAGCCCGGAACCGGGGGGAAGAGATACGCAGTATTTT

d_gene: TRBD2
abundance: NA
v_gene: TRBV9
j_gene: TRBJ2-3
CDR3aa: CASSVATGGRSDTQYF
CDR3nt: TGTGCCAGCAGCGTAGCAACGGGGGGGCGGTCAGATACGCAGTATTTT

d_gene: TRBD2
abundance: NA
v_gene: TRBV4-1
j_gene: TRBJ2-7
CDR3aa: CASSRQPGLAGGFYEQYF
CDR3nt: TGCGCCAGCAGCCGGCAACCGGGACTAGCGGGGGGATTCTACGAGCAGTACTTC

d_gene: NA
abundance: NA
v_gene: TRBV18
j_gene: TRBJ2-3
CDR3aa: CASSPIRPPDTQYF
CDR3nt: TGTGCCAGCTCACCAATCAGGCCGCCAGATACGCAGTATTTT

d_gene: TRBD1
abundance: NA
v_gene: TRBV10-3
j_gene: TRBJ2-2
CDR3aa: CATTGGGTGELFF
CDR3nt: TGTGCCACCACAGGGGGAGGCACCGGGGAGCTGTTTTTT

d_gene: NA
abundance: NA
v_gene: TRBV9
j_gene: TRBJ2-7
CDR3aa: CASRDRDTGHYEQYF
CDR3nt: TGTGCCAGCAGGGACCGGGACACGGGCCATTACGAGCAGTACTTC

d_gene: TRBD1
abundance: NA
v_gene: TRBV24-1
j_gene: TRBJ2-3
CDR3aa: CATSDGTGWSTDTQYF
CDR3nt: TGTGCCACCAGTGATGGGACAGGGTGGAGCACAGATACGCAGTATTTT

d_gene: TRBD1
abundance: NA
v_gene: TRBV5-1
j_gene: TRBJ2-7
CDR3aa: CASSPRTGGGEQYF
CDR3nt: TGCGCCAGCAGCCCCCGGACAGGGGGAGGCGAGCAGTACTTC

d_gene: TRBD1
abundance: NA
v_gene: TRBV11-2
j_gene: TRBJ2-7
CDR3aa: CASSADRGPFYEQYF
CDR3nt: TGTGCCAGCAGCGCCGACAGGGGCCCGTTCTACGAGCAGTACTTC

d_gene: NA
abundance: few
v_gene: TRBV5-1
j_gene: TRBJ2-6
CDR3aa: CASSLTGLSGANVLTF
CDR3nt: TGCGCCAGCAGCTTGACAGGTCTCTCTGGGGCCAACGTCCTGACTTTC

d_gene: NA
abundance: once
v_gene: TRBV21-1
j_gene: TRBJ1-2
CDR3aa: CASSKPRQGASGNYGYTF
CDR3nt: TGTGCCAGCAGCAAACCCCGACAGGGGGCTTCAGGTAACTATGGCTACACCTTC

d_gene: TRBD1
abundance: NA
v_gene: TRBV6-1
j_gene: TRBJ1-5
CDR3aa: CASSDHPGTGGNQPQHF
CDR3nt: TGTGCCAGCAGTGATCACCCCGGGACAGGGGGCAATCAGCCCCAGCATTTT

d_gene: TRBD1
abundance: NA
v_gene: TRBV6-5
j_gene: TRBJ1-4
CDR3aa: CASSSPRTGAEKLFF
CDR3nt: TGTGCCAGCAGCTCTCCTCGGACAGGGGCTGAAAAACTGTTTTTT

d_gene: TRBD1
abundance: NA
v_gene: TRBV2
j_gene: TRBJ2-7
CDR3aa: CARSGTGEYEQYF
CDR3nt: TGTGCCAGATCCGGGACAGGGGAGTACGAGCAGTACTTC

d_gene: TRBD1
abundance: once
v_gene: TRBV5-6
j_gene: TRBJ2-7
CDR3aa: CASSLGRGGVVYEQYF
CDR3nt: TGTGCCAGCAGCTTGGGGAGAGGGGGCGTCGTTTACGAGCAGTACTTC

d_gene: TRBD1
abundance: NA
v_gene: TRBV30
j_gene: TRBJ2-5
CDR3aa: CAWSRDRVSGETQYF
CDR3nt: TGTGCCTGGAGTCGGGACAGGGTCTCGGGAGAGACCCAGTACTTC

d_gene: NA
abundance: NA
v_gene: TRBV6-1
j_gene: TRBJ1-5
CDR3aa: CASSEGGSTSNQPQHF
CDR3nt: TGTGCCAGCAGTGAAGGGGGGAGTACTAGCAATCAGCCCCAGCATTTT

d_gene: NA
abundance: NA
v_gene: TRBV3-1/TRBV3-2
j_gene: TRBJ2-5
CDR3aa: CASSRGRHQETQYF
CDR3nt: TGTGCCAGCAGCCGGGGCAGGCACCAAGAGACCCAGTACTTC

d_gene: TRBD1
abundance: NA
v_gene: TRBV2
j_gene: TRBJ2-1
CDR3aa: CASSPDRGQLAEQFF
CDR3nt: TGTGCCAGCAGTCCGGACAGGGGTCAGCTCGCTGAGCAGTTCTTC

d_gene: TRBD2
abundance: NA
v_gene: TRBV5-1
j_gene: TRBJ2-5
CDR3aa: CASSLGLSGGPGETQYF
CDR3nt: TGCGCCAGCAGCCTCGGACTGAGCGGGGGGCCGGGAGAGACCCAGTACTTC

d_gene: TRBD2
abundance: once
v_gene: TRBV5-4
j_gene: TRBJ2-7
CDR3aa: CASSFGASGSYEQYF
CDR3nt: TGTGCCAGCAGCTTCGGTGCTAGCGGTTCCTACGAGCAGTACTTC

d_gene: NA
abundance: once
v_gene: TRBV2
j_gene: TRBJ2-5
CDR3aa: CASSLRGETQYF
CDR3nt: TGTGCCAGCAGCCTCCGGGGAGAGACCCAGTACTTC

d_gene: TRBD2
abundance: NA
v_gene: TRBV7-3
j_gene: TRBJ2-3
CDR3aa: CASSLWTSSTDTQYF
CDR3nt: TGTGCCAGCAGCTTATGGACTAGCTCCACAGATACGCAGTATTTT